A selection of T cell receptor beta chains follows, all from one sample in a study of blood T cell repertoires in COVID-19. Sequenced by immunoSEQ multiplex PCR; TCRdb stores in-frame clones only, minus some. The table has over 120,000 clones, around 90% seen once. What was sequenced was peripheral blood. The source of these receptors is a woman aged 50 to 60 with acute or convalescent COVID-19. The conserved cysteine and the conserved F or W are not part of the CDR3 here. Expanded clones get a size class; other rows say once, few or many, or leave the size out.

clone_size j_call v_call cdr3_aa
- TRBJ2-7 TRBV30 AAGGGSYEQY
medium-sized TRBJ2-1 TRBV7-9 ASAVLAGSDEQF
- TRBJ2-7 TRBV5-1 ASSLLPPSSYEQY
- TRBJ2-7 TRBV7-9 ASSFSAGIEQY
- TRBJ1-3 TRBV28 ASSFPLLHLSSGNTIY
- TRBJ2-5 TRBV6-5 AGDRTGVGETQY
- TRBJ1-5 TRBV7-6 ASSLGRGTQPQH
once TRBJ1-4 TRBV28 ASSLQGHGNIGEKLF
- TRBJ1-1 TRBV7-6 ASSLAVGQGGDTEAF
- TRBJ1-1 TRBV10-3 AISDLGGTEAF
- TRBJ1-1 TRBV6-6 ASSRGTGAEAF
once TRBJ1-1 TRBV24-1 ATSRTGEAF
- TRBJ1-3 TRBV5-4 ASSPSGGASGNTIY
- TRBJ2-4 TRBV5-1 ASSLSDWDRDIQY
- TRBJ2-7 TRBV28 ASSPTGTDRGQY
- TRBJ2-1 TRBV4-1 ASSLGTSGTYHEQF
once TRBJ2-7 TRBV9 ASSVGADYEQY
- TRBJ2-1 TRBV25-1 ASSRTSGLNNEQF
- TRBJ2-7 TRBV6-5 ASTLERRGSYEQY
- TRBJ2-1 TRBV14 ASSHWGRDRAYNEQF
- TRBJ1-1 TRBV19 ASSTPQGGRTEAF
- TRBJ2-7 TRBV11-3 ASSLVTGEQY
once TRBJ1-2 TRBV6-1 ASSEALGGHYGYT
- TRBJ2-5 TRBV4-1 ASSRQGRGPGETQY